The 12 T cell receptor beta chains in this list originate from one sample, sequenced in a study of cytomegalovirus exposure and HLA in healthy donors (dated by TCRdb to 2016 to 2017). Receptor libraries were prepared by the immunoSEQ multiplex PCR assay. A mixture of 60 forward primers for TCR Vbeta segments and 13 reverse primers for TCR Jbeta segments was used in the multiplex PCR. TCRdb stores this immuneACCESS table with in-frame sequences only. Part of the clones is absent; in the studies checked, under half of the shortfall reflects unresolved V genes, and no reason is known for the rest. The table for this sample lists about 240,000 clones; approximately 81% of them were counted only once. The top ten hold 0.2% to 0.25% of the sample. Material: PBMCs. All receptors come from a girl aged 2-10 years in good health and CMV-seronegative.

The table lists this clone with a count of one. This sequence joins TRBV30 and TRBJ1-2; D is perhaps TRBD1 (5 bases). Trimming took 6 bases from V and 6 from J, leaving 11 bases between them. Germline CDR1 and CDR2: GTSNPN and SVGIG (reference sequence). The CDR3 is 11 amino acids. The CDR3 reads CACLGGDGYTF. DNA of the CDR3: TGTGCCTGCCTTGGGGGGGATGGCTACACCTTC.

This clone was observed a few times. V is TRBV6-1 and J is TRBJ1-5, with 9 bases lining up with TRBD1. This CDR3 has 15 amino acids. CDR1 is MNHNS and CDR2 is SASEGT in the germline V gene. Trimming removed 4 bases from V and 6 bases from J; junction bases left unmatched: 7. DNA for the CDR3: TGTGCCAGCAGTGCATCCGGGACAGGGTCTCAGCCCCAGCATTTT. It translates to CASSASGTGSQPQHF.

The V gene is TRBV7-8, the J gene TRBJ2-5, with 12 bases identical to TRBD2. V was clipped by 5 bases and J by 2 bases; unmatched bases: 3. The germline V gene encodes CDR1 SGHVS and CDR2 FQNEAQ. The CDR3 is made up of 15 amino acids. The DNA of the CDR3 is TGTGCCAGCAGCGGAGGGACTAGCGGGCAAGAGACCCAGTACTTC. As protein: CASSGGTSGQETQYF.

The chain is built from TRBV9 and TRBJ2-5, with D perhaps matching TRBD2 (6 bases). Germline-derived CDR1 and CDR2 are SGDLS and YYNGEE. This CDR3 comprises 13 residues. Deletions cut 3 bases from V and 5 bases from J, with 11 bases between. CDR3 sequence reads: CASSDGSGETQYF. Here the CDR3 DNA reads TGTGCCAGCAGCGATGGGAGCGGGGAGACCCAGTACTTC.

On this clone: This CDR3 is also generated by other DNA sequences in the sample. The chain employs TRBV6-5 and TRBJ2-7; tentatively, D is TRBD1 (5 bases). Germline CDR1 MNHEY, CDR2 SVGAGI. V dropped 2 bases and J dropped 2 bases, with 7 bases sitting between them. This CDR3 has 13 residues. This CDR3 is CASSYGRAYEQYF. In nucleotides, the CDR3 is TGTGCCAGCAGTTACGGCAGGGCCTACGAGCAGTACTTC.

The chain joins TRBV6-5 to TRBJ2-3, with D possibly TRBD1 on 6 matching bases. The CDR3 has 13 residues. Per the germline V gene, CDR1 is MNHEY and CDR2 is SVGAGI. Trimming took off 6 bases at V and 6 bases at J, with 13 bases between the two ends. The CDR3 nucleotides are TGTGCCAGCAGGACAGGAGTCAGGGATACGCAGTATTTT. It is translated as CASRTGVRDTQYF.

This chain uses TRBV7-9 with TRBJ1-5, with no clear D. This CDR3 has 13 residues. The germline gives CDR1 SEHNR, CDR2 FQNEAQ (reference sequence). Trimming left V 5 bases short and J 9 bases short, with 14 bases between. In DNA, the CDR3 is TGTGCCAGCAGCGAGGATTGGGCGGGGCCCCAGCATTTT. Its protein is CASSEDWAGPQHF.

The CDR3: CASSRDRVYEQYF. The CDR3 DNA sequence: TGCGCCAGCAGTCGGGACAGGGTCTACGAGCAGTACTTC. The chain employs TRBV10-1 and TRBJ2-7, with 9 bases lining up with TRBD1. V trimming: 5 bases; J trimming: 3 bases; junction bases outside the gene matches: 2. The CDR3 has 13 amino acids. Germline V gives CDR1 WNHNN, CDR2 SYGVQD (reference sequence).

The CDR3 loop is CAWAGTGLLNEQFF. The CDR3, as DNA: TGTGCCTGGGCCGGGACTGGCCTGTTAAATGAGCAGTTCTTC. V usage is TRBV30 and J usage is TRBJ2-1, with D maybe TRBD2 (6 bases). V lost 5 bases and J lost 7, with 18 bases in between. The CDR3 is 14 amino acids. CDR1 and CDR2 (germline): GTSNPN, SVGIG (reference sequence).

This rearrangement joins TRBV7-8 to TRBJ1-1; D remains ambiguous. V lost 1 base and J 8 bases, leaving 8 bases between the germline ends. This CDR3 contains 12 residues. The V gene's germline CDR1 is SGHVS and CDR2 FQNEAQ. The CDR3 spells CASSLGRREAFF. The CDR3 bases are TGTGCCAGCAGCTTAGGGCGGAGGGAAGCTTTCTTT.

The chain combines TRBV30 with TRBJ2-3, with 11 positions matching TRBD2. Germline V gene lookup returns CDR1 GTSNPN and CDR2 SVGIG (reference sequence). The CDR3 covers 14 residues. J lost 3 bases, V lost 6 bases, and 5 bases had no gene match. The CDR3 loop is CACRGLAVTDTQYF. The DNA of the CDR3 is TGTGCCTGCAGGGGACTAGCGGTTACAGATACGCAGTATTTT.

This chain links TRBV19 with TRBJ2-7; D possibly corresponds to TRBD1 (6 bases). The length of the CDR3 is 14 residues. The germline CDR1 and CDR2 sequences are LNHDA and SQIVND (reference sequence). Trimming took off 6 bases at V and 4 bases at J, with 16 bases between the two ends. The CDR3 DNA reads as TGTGCCAGTAGCACTGGACAGTGGGGGTACGAGCAGTACTTC. Translated, it gives CASSTGQWGYEQYF.